The clone carrying this T cell receptor beta chain has ten or more counts. Unique molecular identifiers were incorporated into the prepared TCRbeta library. TCRdb re-called the PCR reads through MiXCR, storing one row per CDR3 protein. The sample includes hundreds of thousands of distinct CDR3 sequences, more than 10% of them seen just once. The data were taken from a study of T-cell reconstitution after alpha-beta-depleted transplantation in children. The receptor was isolated from a human donor who donated a stem cell graft to a child with acute lymphoblastic leukemia. The sequencing here drew on PBMCs from the stem cell graft donor, taken from the stem cell graft.

This chain's CDR3 is CASSLEDSQPQHF. CDR3 nucleotide sequence: TGTGCCAGCAGTTTAGAGGACAGTCAGCCCCAGCATTTT. The chain is built from TRBV12-3 or TRBV12-4 and TRBJ1-5; perhaps TRBD1 as D (6 bases). The germline V and J ends were trimmed by 1 base and 6 bases, with 7 bases remaining between them. This CDR3 contains 13 residues.